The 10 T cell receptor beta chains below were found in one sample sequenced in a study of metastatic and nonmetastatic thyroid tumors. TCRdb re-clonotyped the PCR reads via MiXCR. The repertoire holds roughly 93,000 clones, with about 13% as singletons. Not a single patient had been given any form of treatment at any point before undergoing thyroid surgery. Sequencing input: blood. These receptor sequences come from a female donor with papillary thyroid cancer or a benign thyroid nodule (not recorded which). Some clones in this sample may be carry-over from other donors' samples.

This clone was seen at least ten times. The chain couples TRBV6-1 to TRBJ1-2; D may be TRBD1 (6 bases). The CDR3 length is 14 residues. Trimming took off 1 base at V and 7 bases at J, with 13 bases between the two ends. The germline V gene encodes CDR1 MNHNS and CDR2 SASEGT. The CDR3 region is CASSEEAGAGGYTF. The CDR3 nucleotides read TGTGCCAGCAGTGAAGAAGCAGGGGCGGGTGGCTACACCTTC.

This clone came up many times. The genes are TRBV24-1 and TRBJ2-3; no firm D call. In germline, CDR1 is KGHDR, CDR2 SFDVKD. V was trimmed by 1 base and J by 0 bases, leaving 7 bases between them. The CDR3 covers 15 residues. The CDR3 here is CATSDFGRSTDTQYF. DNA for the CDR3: TGTGCCACCAGTGATTTTGGCCGTAGCACAGATACGCAGTATTTT.

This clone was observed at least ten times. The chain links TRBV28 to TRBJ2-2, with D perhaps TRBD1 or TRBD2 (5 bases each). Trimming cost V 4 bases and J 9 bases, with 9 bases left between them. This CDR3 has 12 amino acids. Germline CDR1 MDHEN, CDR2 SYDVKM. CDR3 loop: CASSSPGRELFF. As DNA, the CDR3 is TGTGCCAGCAGTTCGCCGGGGCGGGAGCTGTTTTTT. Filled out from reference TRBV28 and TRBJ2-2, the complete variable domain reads DVKVTQSSRYLVKRTGEKVFLECVQDMDHENMFWYRQDPGLGLRLIYFSYDVKMKEKGDIPEGYSVSREKKERFSLILESASTNQTSMYLCASSSPGRELFFGEGSRLTVL.

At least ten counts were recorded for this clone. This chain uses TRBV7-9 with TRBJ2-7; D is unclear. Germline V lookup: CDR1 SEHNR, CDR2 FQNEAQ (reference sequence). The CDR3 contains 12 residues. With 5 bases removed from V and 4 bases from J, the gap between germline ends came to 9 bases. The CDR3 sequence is CASSPDWYEQYF. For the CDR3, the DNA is TGTGCCAGCAGCCCCGACTGGTACGAGCAGTACTTC.

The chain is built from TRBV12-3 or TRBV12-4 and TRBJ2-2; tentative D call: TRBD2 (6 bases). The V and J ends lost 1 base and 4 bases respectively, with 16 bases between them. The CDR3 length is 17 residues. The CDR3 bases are TGTGCCAGCAGTTTAGGTAGGGCGGGAATAATCACCGGGGAGCTGTTTTTT. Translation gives CASSLGRAGIITGELFF.

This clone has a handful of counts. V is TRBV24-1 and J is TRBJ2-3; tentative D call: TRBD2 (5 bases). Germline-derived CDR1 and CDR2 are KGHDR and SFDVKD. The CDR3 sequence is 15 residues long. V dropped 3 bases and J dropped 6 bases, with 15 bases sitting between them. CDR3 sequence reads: CATSDPGLVADTQYF. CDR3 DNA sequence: TGTGCCACCAGTGATCCAGGACTGGTTGCGGATACGCAGTATTTT.

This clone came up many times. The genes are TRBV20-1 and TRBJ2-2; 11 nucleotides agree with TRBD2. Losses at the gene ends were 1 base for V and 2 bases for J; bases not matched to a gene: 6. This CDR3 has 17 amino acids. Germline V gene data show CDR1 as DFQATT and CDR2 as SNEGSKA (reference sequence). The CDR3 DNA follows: TGCAGTGCTAGAGCACGACTAGCGGGAACCAACACCGGGGAGCTGTTTTTT. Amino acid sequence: CSARARLAGTNTGELFF.

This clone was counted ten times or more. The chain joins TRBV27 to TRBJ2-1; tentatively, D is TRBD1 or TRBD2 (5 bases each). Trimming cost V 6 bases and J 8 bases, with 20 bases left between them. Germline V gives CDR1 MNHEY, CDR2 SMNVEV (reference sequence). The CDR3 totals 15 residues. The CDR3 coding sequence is TGTGCCAGCAGAAATCCGGGATCAGGGAGCGATGAGCAGTTCTTC. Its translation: CASRNPGSGSDEQFF.

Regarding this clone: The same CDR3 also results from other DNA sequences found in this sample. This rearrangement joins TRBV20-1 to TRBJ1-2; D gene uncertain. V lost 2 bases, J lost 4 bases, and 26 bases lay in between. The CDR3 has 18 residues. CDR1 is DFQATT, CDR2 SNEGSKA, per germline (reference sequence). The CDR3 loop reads CSARPRTALGVTGYGYTF. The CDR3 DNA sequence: TGCAGTGCTAGACCTCGAACCGCACTGGGAGTTACTGGCTATGGCTACACCTTC.

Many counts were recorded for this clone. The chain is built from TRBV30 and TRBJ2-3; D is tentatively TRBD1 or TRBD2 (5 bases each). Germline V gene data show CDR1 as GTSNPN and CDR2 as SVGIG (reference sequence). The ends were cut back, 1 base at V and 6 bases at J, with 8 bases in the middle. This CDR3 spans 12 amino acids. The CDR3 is CAWSAGRDTQYF. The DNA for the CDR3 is TGTGCCTGGAGTGCGGGGCGGGATACGCAGTATTTT.